A selection of T cell receptor beta chains follows, all from one sample in a study of human T cells and chemical hapten exposure. MiXCR was run by TCRdb on the RACE reads, yielding one entry per CDR3 protein. The sample carries roughly 180,000 distinct CDR3 sequences, 20% to 25% recorded once. Specimen: whole blood, collected in connection with sensitization to the hapten diphenylcyclopropenone (DPC). The receptors derive from a woman aged 45-60 years with alopecia areata. Some clones in this sample may be carry-over from other donors' samples. CDR3s include the opening cysteine and the closing phenylalanine or tryptophan. D genes are given only for firm matches. Where a row states a size, it is once, few, many or the class of an expanded clone; other rows omit it.

clone size: -
V gene: TRBV4-2
D gene: TRBD1
J gene: TRBJ2-7
CDR3 protein: CASSRPGQGTYEQYF
CDR3 DNA: TGTGCCAGCAGCCGTCCGGGACAGGGTACCTACGAGCAGTACTTC

clone size: -
V gene: TRBV6-1
D gene: TRBD1
J gene: TRBJ1-5
CDR3 protein: CASSEMQQGAWGQPQHF
CDR3 DNA: TGTGCCAGCAGTGAAATGCAACAGGGGGCGTGGGGTCAGCCCCAGCATTTT

clone size: -
V gene: TRBV7-9
D gene: -
J gene: TRBJ2-1
CDR3 protein: CASSLNTANEQFF
CDR3 DNA: TGTGCCAGCAGCTTAAATACAGCCAATGAGCAGTTCTTC

clone size: -
V gene: TRBV19
D gene: TRBD1
J gene: TRBJ2-7
CDR3 protein: CASSIGQGSYEQYF
CDR3 DNA: TGTGCCAGTAGTATAGGACAGGGCTCCTACGAGCAGTACTTC

clone size: -
V gene: TRBV7-9
D gene: -
J gene: TRBJ2-1
CDR3 protein: CASSLAAHNEQFF
CDR3 DNA: TGTGCCAGCAGCTTAGCGGCCCACAATGAGCAGTTCTTC

clone size: -
V gene: TRBV29-1
D gene: TRBD1
J gene: TRBJ2-7
CDR3 protein: CSALDREGRHEQYF
CDR3 DNA: TGCAGCGCCCTCGACAGGGAAGGGCGGCACGAGCAGTACTTC

clone size: few
V gene: TRBV18
D gene: TRBD1
J gene: TRBJ1-1
CDR3 protein: CASSQDRAGTEAFF
CDR3 DNA: TGTGCCAGCTCACAGGACAGGGCGGGCACTGAAGCTTTCTTT

clone size: few
V gene: TRBV5-1
D gene: -
J gene: TRBJ1-1
CDR3 protein: CASSFAGTPEAFF
CDR3 DNA: TGCGCCAGCAGCTTTGCAGGGACTCCTGAAGCTTTCTTT

clone size: -
V gene: TRBV6-2/TRBV6-3
D gene: -
J gene: TRBJ2-1
CDR3 protein: CASSYSLRENVNEQFF
CDR3 DNA: TGTGCCAGCAGTTACTCGTTGAGGGAAAACGTAAATGAGCAGTTCTTC

clone size: -
V gene: TRBV19
D gene: TRBD2
J gene: TRBJ2-3
CDR3 protein: CASSGRTSGSSDTQYF
CDR3 DNA: TGTGCCAGTAGTGGCCGGACTAGCGGGAGCTCAGATACGCAGTATTTT

clone size: -
V gene: TRBV12-3/TRBV12-4
D gene: -
J gene: TRBJ1-1
CDR3 protein: CASSTRTEAFF
CDR3 DNA: TGTGCCAGCAGTACCAGGACAGAAGCTTTCTTT

clone size: -
V gene: TRBV20-1
D gene: -
J gene: TRBJ1-5
CDR3 protein: CSARGPGAGQPQHF
CDR3 DNA: TGCAGTGCTAGAGGTCCGGGGGCAGGGCAGCCCCAGCATTTT

clone size: -
V gene: TRBV20-1
D gene: -
J gene: TRBJ2-7
CDR3 protein: CSASYNEQYF
CDR3 DNA: TGCAGTGCTAGTTACAACGAGCAGTACTTC

clone size: -
V gene: TRBV5-4
D gene: TRBD2
J gene: TRBJ2-1
CDR3 protein: CASSIPSGSHEQFF
CDR3 DNA: TGTGCCAGCTCAATCCCTAGCGGGAGCCATGAGCAGTTCTTC

clone size: many
V gene: TRBV18
D gene: TRBD2
J gene: TRBJ2-1
CDR3 protein: CASSPKGTSVHEQFF
CDR3 DNA: TGTGCCAGCTCACCAAAAGGGACTAGCGTCCATGAGCAGTTCTTC

clone size: many
V gene: TRBV5-1
D gene: TRBD2
J gene: TRBJ2-7
CDR3 protein: CASSPGLAGVAYEQYF
CDR3 DNA: TGCGCCAGCAGCCCGGGACTAGCGGGAGTGGCCTACGAGCAGTACTTC

clone size: -
V gene: TRBV20-1
D gene: TRBD1
J gene: TRBJ1-2
CDR3 protein: CSASDRAGYTF
CDR3 DNA: TGCAGTGCTTCAGACAGGGCTGGCTACACCTTC

clone size: -
V gene: TRBV5-1
D gene: TRBD2
J gene: TRBJ2-3
CDR3 protein: CASSITSGSTDTQYF
CDR3 DNA: TGCGCCAGCAGCATAACTAGCGGGAGTACAGATACGCAGTATTTT

clone size: few
V gene: TRBV4-2
D gene: TRBD1
J gene: TRBJ1-1
CDR3 protein: CASSLRTGRTEAFF
CDR3 DNA: TGTGCCAGCAGCCTACGGACAGGGCGCACTGAAGCTTTCTTT

clone size: few
V gene: TRBV2
D gene: -
J gene: TRBJ1-1
CDR3 protein: CASSHGTPGTEAFF
CDR3 DNA: TGTGCCAGCAGCCACGGGACTCCCGGGACTGAAGCTTTCTTT

clone size: many
V gene: TRBV2
D gene: TRBD2
J gene: TRBJ2-7
CDR3 protein: CASSVKAGGPGQYF
CDR3 DNA: TGTGCCAGCAGTGTAAAAGCGGGAGGGCCGGGGCAGTACTTC

clone size: few
V gene: TRBV7-6
D gene: -
J gene: TRBJ2-1
CDR3 protein: CASSLVMRDNEQFF
CDR3 DNA: TGTGCCAGCAGCTTAGTTATGAGGGACAATGAGCAGTTCTTC

clone size: -
V gene: TRBV10-3
D gene: -
J gene: TRBJ2-3
CDR3 protein: CAISVLMGKLSTDTQYF
CDR3 DNA: TGTGCCATCAGTGTATTAATGGGTAAATTATCCACAGATACGCAGTATTTT

clone size: few
V gene: TRBV29-1
D gene: -
J gene: TRBJ2-1
CDR3 protein: CSVAKNAGNNEQFF
CDR3 DNA: TGCAGCGTTGCCAAAAACGCAGGGAACAATGAGCAGTTCTTC

clone size: few
V gene: TRBV5-6
D gene: TRBD2
J gene: TRBJ2-7
CDR3 protein: CASSYRTSGRVYEQYF
CDR3 DNA: TGTGCCAGCAGCTACCGGACTAGCGGGAGGGTGTACGAGCAGTACTTC

clone size: few
V gene: TRBV7-6
D gene: -
J gene: TRBJ2-5
CDR3 protein: CASSPRLGTQYF
CDR3 DNA: TGTGCCAGCAGTCCACGGCTGGGGACCCAGTACTTC

clone size: few
V gene: TRBV7-8
D gene: -
J gene: TRBJ2-7
CDR3 protein: CASSLDWSYEQYF
CDR3 DNA: TGTGCCAGCAGCTTAGATTGGTCCTACGAGCAGTACTTC

clone size: -
V gene: TRBV15
D gene: TRBD1
J gene: TRBJ1-4
CDR3 protein: CATRIDRASEKLFF
CDR3 DNA: TGTGCCACCAGGATCGACAGGGCTTCAGAAAAACTGTTTTTT

clone size: -
V gene: TRBV7-7
D gene: TRBD2
J gene: TRBJ2-7
CDR3 protein: CASSLVAGAHEQYF
CDR3 DNA: TGTGCCAGCAGCTTAGTAGCGGGAGCACACGAGCAGTACTTC

clone size: few
V gene: TRBV10-3
D gene: -
J gene: TRBJ2-3
CDR3 protein: CAISPSGTPTDTQYF
CDR3 DNA: TGTGCCATCAGCCCCTCCGGGACCCCCACAGATACGCAGTATTTT

clone size: -
V gene: TRBV15
D gene: -
J gene: TRBJ1-3
CDR3 protein: CATSRAMGGLSGNTIYF
CDR3 DNA: TGTGCCACCAGCAGAGCAATGGGTGGCCTCTCTGGAAACACCATATATTTT

clone size: -
V gene: TRBV29-1
D gene: -
J gene: TRBJ2-7
CDR3 protein: CSVEKEGTYEQYF
CDR3 DNA: TGCAGCGTTGAAAAGGAGGGAACCTACGAGCAGTACTTC

clone size: -
V gene: TRBV18
D gene: TRBD1
J gene: TRBJ2-2
CDR3 protein: CASSQPGQGDTGELFF
CDR3 DNA: TGTGCCAGCTCACAACCGGGACAGGGAGACACCGGGGAGCTGTTTTTT

clone size: -
V gene: TRBV29-1
D gene: TRBD1
J gene: TRBJ1-3
CDR3 protein: CSVGQGGGGGNTIYF
CDR3 DNA: TGCAGCGTCGGACAGGGCGGCGGCGGTGGAAACACCATATATTTT

clone size: -
V gene: TRBV5-1
D gene: TRBD1
J gene: TRBJ1-1
CDR3 protein: CASSEGTAEAFF
CDR3 DNA: TGCGCCAGCAGCGAAGGGACAGCCGAAGCTTTCTTT

clone size: -
V gene: TRBV2
D gene: -
J gene: TRBJ2-1
CDR3 protein: CASSTRDEQFF
CDR3 DNA: TGTGCCAGCAGTACTAGGGATGAGCAGTTCTTC

clone size: few
V gene: TRBV27
D gene: -
J gene: TRBJ2-1
CDR3 protein: CASGSLYNEQFF
CDR3 DNA: TGTGCCAGCGGGAGCTTATACAATGAGCAGTTCTTC

clone size: -
V gene: TRBV20-1
D gene: TRBD2
J gene: TRBJ2-2
CDR3 protein: CSARTSGRLGELFF
CDR3 DNA: TGCAGTGCTAGGACTAGCGGGAGGCTCGGGGAGCTGTTTTTT

clone size: -
V gene: TRBV3-1
D gene: -
J gene: TRBJ1-1
CDR3 protein: CASSQGPGAGTEAFF
CDR3 DNA: TGTGCCAGCAGCCAAGGTCCGGGGGCTGGCACTGAAGCTTTCTTT

clone size: -
V gene: TRBV20-1
D gene: TRBD1
J gene: TRBJ1-1
CDR3 protein: CSARPGQMGFAFF
CDR3 DNA: TGCAGTGCGCGCCCGGGACAGATGGGTTTTGCTTTCTTT

clone size: -
V gene: TRBV6-2/TRBV6-3
D gene: -
J gene: TRBJ1-5
CDR3 protein: CASSYVRGSNQPQHF
CDR3 DNA: TGTGCCAGCAGTTACGTCCGGGGAAGCAATCAGCCCCAGCATTTT

clone size: -
V gene: TRBV21-1
D gene: -
J gene: TRBJ1-5
CDR3 protein: CASSKASPNQPQHF
CDR3 DNA: TGTGCCAGCAGCAAAGCCTCCCCTAATCAGCCCCAGCATTTT

clone size: -
V gene: TRBV29-1
D gene: -
J gene: TRBJ2-3
CDR3 protein: CSVAGRNTDTQYF
CDR3 DNA: TGCAGCGTTGCCGGTCGGAACACAGATACGCAGTATTTT

clone size: -
V gene: TRBV20-1
D gene: TRBD2
J gene: TRBJ2-2
CDR3 protein: CSASPGTSGRPGELFF
CDR3 DNA: TGCAGTGCTAGCCCAGGGACTAGCGGGAGGCCCGGGGAGCTGTTTTTT

clone size: few
V gene: TRBV10-2
D gene: -
J gene: TRBJ1-4
CDR3 protein: CASGRGEDEKLFF
CDR3 DNA: TGCGCCAGCGGGAGGGGTGAGGATGAAAAACTGTTTTTT

clone size: -
V gene: TRBV5-1
D gene: TRBD1
J gene: TRBJ2-7
CDR3 protein: CASSDRGRTSHEQYF
CDR3 DNA: TGCGCCAGCAGCGACAGGGGGCGCACCTCACACGAGCAGTACTTC

clone size: -
V gene: TRBV12-3/TRBV12-4
D gene: TRBD2
J gene: TRBJ2-2
CDR3 protein: CASRKTSENTGELFF
CDR3 DNA: TGTGCCAGCAGGAAGACTAGCGAGAACACCGGGGAGCTGTTTTTT

clone size: -
V gene: TRBV29-1
D gene: -
J gene: TRBJ2-3
CDR3 protein: CSVTRDPKPTDTQYF
CDR3 DNA: TGCAGCGTTACCCGGGACCCGAAACCCACAGATACGCAGTATTTT

clone size: few
V gene: TRBV3-1
D gene: TRBD2
J gene: TRBJ2-5
CDR3 protein: CASSQRTPASGKETQYF
CDR3 DNA: TGTGCCAGCAGCCAGCGCACCCCTGCTAGCGGGAAGGAGACCCAGTACTTC

clone size: -
V gene: TRBV7-2
D gene: TRBD2
J gene: TRBJ2-3
CDR3 protein: CASSLKPGLSTDTQYF
CDR3 DNA: TGTGCCAGCAGCTTGAAACCGGGACTATCGACCGATACGCAGTATTTT

clone size: -
V gene: TRBV10-3
D gene: -
J gene: TRBJ2-1
CDR3 protein: CAISWQGKEQFF
CDR3 DNA: TGTGCCATCAGTTGGCAGGGTAAAGAGCAGTTCTTC

clone size: -
V gene: TRBV7-9
D gene: -
J gene: TRBJ1-5
CDR3 protein: CASSSEIQPQHF
CDR3 DNA: TGTGCCAGCAGCTCAGAAATCCAGCCCCAGCATTTT

clone size: few
V gene: TRBV6-6
D gene: -
J gene: TRBJ1-5
CDR3 protein: CASSYAQGALNQPQHF
CDR3 DNA: TGTGCCAGCAGTTACGCCCAAGGGGCCCTCAATCAGCCCCAGCATTTT

clone size: once
V gene: TRBV4-1
D gene: TRBD2
J gene: TRBJ2-7
CDR3 protein: CASSQVRGEGEAYEQYF
CDR3 DNA: TGCGCCAGCAGCCAAGTCCGAGGGGAGGGAGAGGCCTACGAGCAGTACTTC